One sample yielded the 12 T cell receptor beta chains listed below, sequenced in a study of neurological immune-mediated disorders. TCRdb re-derived calls from the 5' RACE reads in MiXCR, one entry per CDR3 protein. Seen here are tens of thousands of distinct CDR3 sequences, 3% to 3.5% observed once, and the top ten hold about 8%. Documented time point: longitudinal time-point 1 (baseline). The specimen sequenced was PBMCs. These TCRs come from a woman aged 60-70 years with multiple sclerosis.

This clonotype occurred many times. The chain employs TRBV20-1 and TRBJ2-3; 8 bases are shared with TRBD2. Unmatched junction bases numbered 10, after V lost 0 bases and J lost 2 bases. This CDR3 region has 17 residues. The V gene's germline CDR1 is DFQATT and CDR2 SNEGSKA (reference sequence). The DNA of the CDR3 is TGCAGTGCTAGAGATCCTCGGCGGGGGGTGGTCACAGATACGCAGTATTTT. The encoded protein is CSARDPRRGVVTDTQYF.

This clonotype was detected ten times or more. The chain has TRBV20-1 and TRBJ2-7, with D possibly matching TRBD2 (5 bases). Per the germline V gene, CDR1 is DFQATT and CDR2 is SNEGSKA (reference sequence). The CDR3 contains 11 residues. Trimming took off 7 bases at V and 4 bases at J, with 11 bases between the two ends. This CDR3 is CSVSGQYEQYF. In nucleotides, the CDR3 is TGCAGTGTAAGCGGCCAGTACGAGCAGTACTTC.

In its sample, this clonotype was seen many times. The V and J genes are TRBV20-1 and TRBJ2-1; tentatively, D is TRBD2 (7 bases). Germline V gives CDR1 DFQATT, CDR2 SNEGSKA (reference sequence). V gave up 1 base and J gave up 6 bases, with 19 bases separating them. The CDR3 is made up of 16 amino acids. CDR3 sequence (DNA): TGCAGTGCTAGAGCCGGTGGGGGGGCTCCTCCCAATGAGCAGTTCTTC. Translated, it gives CSARAGGGAPPNEQFF.

At least ten counts were recorded for this clonotype. The chain couples TRBV4-1 to TRBJ2-7; D might be TRBD1 (7 bases). Germline CDR1 and CDR2: MGHRA and YSYEKL. This CDR3 contains 15 residues. V was clipped by 1 base and J by 1 base, with 11 bases between them. The CDR3 region has the DNA TGCGCCAGCAGCCAAGTCGCGGGACAGTCCTACGAGCAGTACTTC. The encoded protein is CASSQVAGQSYEQYF.

Only a few counts were recorded for this clonotype. The J gene is TRBJ1-1, the V gene TRBV5-1; the D gene is possibly TRBD1 (6 bases). CDR3 size: 15 residues. V lost 0 bases, J lost 1 base, and 10 bases lay in between. Germline loops: CDR1 SGHRS, CDR2 YFSETQ. CDR3 bases: TGCGCCAGCAGCTTGGGTGTGACAGGGAACACTGAAGCTTTCTTT. It encodes CASSLGVTGNTEAFF.

The table lists this clonotype with many counts. The chain links TRBV20-1 to TRBJ2-2; 8 bases fit TRBD1. There are 15 residues in the CDR3. In germline, CDR1 is DFQATT, CDR2 SNEGSKA (reference sequence). J gave up 0 bases and V 3 bases, and 3 bases lay outside the gene matches. CDR3 nucleotide sequence: TGCAGTGCTAGCCCACAGGGGGCGAACACCGGGGAGCTGTTTTTT. Protein sequence: CSASPQGANTGELFF.

This clonotype appeared many times. The J gene is TRBJ2-1, the V gene TRBV11-2; unclear D gene. Trimming took off 2 bases at V and 8 bases at J, with 10 bases between the two ends. This CDR3 contains 13 residues. The germline V gene has CDR1 SGHAT and CDR2 FQNNGV. The CDR3 here is CASSLFSSDEQFF. The CDR3, as DNA: TGTGCCAGCAGCTTATTTAGCAGCGATGAGCAGTTCTTC.

This clonotype was detected ten times or more. The chain links TRBV12-3 or TRBV12-4 to TRBJ2-1; 9 positions agree with TRBD2. The CDR3 has 13 amino acids. After removal of 6 bases from V and 5 bases from J, the junction contained 2 bases not matched to a gene. The CDR3 spells CASRGLANNEQFF. For the CDR3, the DNA is TGTGCCAGCAGGGGACTAGCTAACAATGAGCAGTTCTTC.

This clonotype was counted at least ten times. The rearrangement joins TRBV6-2 or TRBV6-3 to TRBJ2-1; D perhaps matches TRBD2 (5 bases). Germline V CDR1 and CDR2: MNHEY, SVGEGT. This CDR3 is built from 11 residues. The V and J ends lost 4 bases and 9 bases respectively, with 7 bases between them. As DNA, the CDR3 is TGTGCCAGCAGTTTAGGGAGTGAGCAGTTCTTC. Protein sequence: CASSLGSEQFF.

This clonotype came up many times. CDR3 sequence: CASRATGGFSYNSPLHF. The CDR3 DNA reads TGTGCCAGCAGGGCGACAGGGGGGTTCTCCTATAATTCACCCCTCCACTTT. This chain connects TRBV25-1 to TRBJ1-6, with 9 nucleotides matching TRBD1. There are 17 residues in the CDR3. With V trimmed by 6 bases and J by 0 bases, 6 bases remained unmatched. Germline V lookup: CDR1 MGHDK, CDR2 SYGVNS.

This clonotype was found many times. The chain employs TRBV7-2 and TRBJ2-5, with a weak D call TRBD1 (6 bases). Germline-derived CDR1 and CDR2 are SGHTA and FQGNSA. V gave up 5 bases and J gave up 5 bases, with 21 bases separating them. CDR3 length equals 16 residues. The CDR3 sequence: CASSVYRESFDETQYF. The CDR3 DNA reads TGTGCCAGCAGCGTCTACAGGGAGAGCTTCGACGAGACCCAGTACTTC. Filled out from reference TRBV7-2 and TRBJ2-5, the complete variable domain reads GAGVSQSPSNKVTEKGKDVELRCDPISGHTALYWYRQSLGQGLEFLIYFQGNSAPDKSGLPSDRFSAERTGGSVSTLTIQRTQQEDSAVYLCASSVYRESFDETQYFGPGTRLLVL.

Ten or more counts support this clonotype. CDR3 nucleotide sequence: TGCAGTGCTAGAGATTTCTCAGGCTACAATGAGCAGTTCTTC. It yields the protein CSARDFSGYNEQFF. The chain employs TRBV20-1 and TRBJ2-1; the D is unclear. The CDR3 runs to 14 residues. V shed 0 bases and J shed 3 bases, with 9 bases lying between them. Germline V lookup: CDR1 DFQATT, CDR2 SNEGSKA (reference sequence).